This TCR beta chain came from a study of blood T cell repertoires in COVID-19. About the study: PBMCs, B-cell-depleted T cells, or T cells provided the cDNA or gDNA that made up the material.

As originally analysed: Reference gene primer amplification gave estimated nucleated cell counts. Generated by immunoSEQ multiplex PCR, the TCRdb table keeps only in-frame clones and is missing some. V and J calls plus clone size are reproduced from that table; the DNA served to infer D and trimming. The sample records fewer than 500,000 clones, around 90% being singletons. Germline values: CDR1 KGHDR, CDR2 SFDVKD. The ends were cut back, 9 bases at V and 2 bases at J, with 18 bases in the middle. The length of the CDR3 is 15 residues. Cohort 3 recovered donors had two negative PCRs, clearance, or symptom resolution.

The J gene is TRBJ1-2, the V gene TRBV24-1; D uncertain. The sequence derives from a woman aged 18 to 35 who had recovered from COVID-19. The sequencing sample was made of PBMCs or T cells enriched from blood (not recorded which). This CDR3 reads CATLEIRVWNYGYTF. CDR3 bases: TGTGCCACCCTCGAGATACGGGTCTGGAACTATGGCTACACCTTC.